Shown below are 11 T cell receptor beta chains from a single sample sequenced in a study of blood T cell repertoires in COVID-19. The data were produced by immunoSEQ multiplex PCR, yet TCRdb's version contains in-frame clones alone and is incomplete. The repertoire includes 150,000 to 250,000 clones, around 90% of them detected once, and around 2% sits in the top ten. Sequenced input: PBMCs or T cells enriched from blood (not recorded which). These receptors came from a woman in her twenties or thirties who had recovered from COVID-19.

The chain has TRBV13 and TRBJ1-2, with 9 bases aligning to TRBD1. The CDR3 consists of 14 residues. The V and J ends lost 3 bases and 3 bases, in that order; junction bases with no gene match: 2. Germline loops: CDR1 PRHDT, CDR2 FYEKMQ (reference sequence). This CDR3 reads CASSFDRGDYGYTF. The DNA of the CDR3 is TGTGCCAGCAGCTTCGACAGGGGGGACTATGGCTACACCTTC.

The V call is TRBV5-8, the J call TRBJ2-2; the match to TRBD1 covers 8 bases. Unmatched junction bases numbered 8, after V lost 0 bases and J lost 4 bases. The CDR3 is 17 residues long. Germline assignment: CDR1 SGHTS and CDR2 YDEGEE. Here the CDR3 reads CASSLAGQGAGTGELFF. DNA for the CDR3: TGTGCCAGCAGCTTGGCCGGTCAGGGGGCTGGCACCGGGGAGCTGTTTTTT. Filled out from reference TRBV5-8 and TRBJ2-2, the complete variable domain reads EAGVTQSPTHLIKTRGQQATLRCSPISGHTSVYWYQQALGLGLQFLLWYDEGEERNRGNFPPRFSGRQFPNYSSELNVNALELEDSALYLCASSLAGQGAGTGELFFGEGSRLTVL.

V and J are TRBV27 and TRBJ1-6, with D perhaps TRBD1 (6 bases). Germline CDR1 is MNHEY and CDR2 is SMNVEV (reference sequence). Trimming pared 2 bases from V and 5 bases from J, leaving 7 bases between. The CDR3 is 14 residues long. The CDR3 here is CASSLKGDNSPLHF. CDR3 nucleotide sequence: TGTGCCAGCAGTTTAAAGGGGGATAATTCACCCCTCCACTTT.

The sample holds a few counts of this clone. This rearrangement joins TRBV6-6 to TRBJ1-4; 7 nucleotides match TRBD1. The trim removed 5 bases at V and 2 bases at J, leaving 11 bases unmatched. This CDR3 spans 17 amino acids. Germline V lookup: CDR1 MNHNY, CDR2 SVGAGI (reference sequence). The CDR3, as DNA: TGTGCCAGCAGTCTATACACTGACAGGGAGACTAATGAAAAACTGTTTTTT. Residues: CASSLYTDRETNEKLFF.

The chain is built from TRBV7-2 and TRBJ1-5; 7 positions agree with TRBD1. Unmatched junction bases numbered 2, after V lost 4 bases and J lost 2 bases. Germline loops: CDR1 SGHTA, CDR2 FQGNSA. CDR3 length: 14 amino acids. CDR3 residues: CASSYRGGNQPQHF. DNA for the CDR3: TGTGCCAGCAGCTACAGGGGTGGCAATCAGCCCCAGCATTTT.

This chain joins TRBV19 and TRBJ1-1; D is perhaps TRBD1 (5 bases). V dropped 0 bases and J dropped 2 bases, with 16 bases sitting between them. Per germline, CDR1 LNHDA and CDR2 SQIVND (reference sequence). CDR3 length: 17 amino acids. CDR3 protein: CASSIDILRGFNTEAFF. CDR3 nucleotides: TGTGCCAGTAGTATAGATATCTTGCGGGGCTTTAACACTGAAGCTTTCTTT.

The genes are TRBV27 and TRBJ1-2; D uncertain. Trimming stripped 4 bases from V and 4 bases from J, with 7 bases between. Germline V CDR1 and CDR2: MNHEY, SMNVEV (reference sequence). The CDR3 has 12 amino acids. CDR3 residues: CASSSRGYGYTF. The CDR3 DNA reads as TGTGCCAGCAGTTCGAGAGGCTATGGCTACACCTTC.

The chain has TRBV6-6 and TRBJ2-1; D gene unclear. CDR1 and CDR2 from the germline V gene are MNHNY and SVGAGI (reference sequence). V was pared by 6 bases and J by 0 bases, with 12 bases between. The CDR3 loop spans 15 amino acids. The CDR3 sequence is CASSLDVSSYNEQFF. CDR3 nucleotides: TGTGCCAGCAGCCTAGACGTCAGCTCCTACAATGAGCAGTTCTTC.

The chain links TRBV6-1 to TRBJ2-7; D not resolved. CDR1 and CDR2 from the germline V gene are MNHNS and SASEGT. CDR3 length: 16 residues. The germline V and J ends were trimmed by 4 bases and 0 bases, with 16 bases remaining between them. The CDR3 DNA reads TGTGCCAGCAGTGGAGACCTCCTGTACAGCTCCTACGAGCAGTACTTC. Residues: CASSGDLLYSSYEQYF.

The J gene is TRBJ2-7, the V gene TRBV5-6; no definite D call. Trimming shortened V by 1 base and J by 2 bases, and 7 bases separated the two germline ends. Germline values: CDR1 SGHDT, CDR2 YYEEEE. The CDR3 consists of 13 residues. DNA for the CDR3: TGTGCCAGCAGCTTGAATCCTACCTACGAGCAGTACTTC. Translated: CASSLNPTYEQYF.

V usage is TRBV7-9 and J usage is TRBJ2-7; TRBD1 agrees at 9 bases. Germline V gene lookup returns CDR1 SEHNR and CDR2 FQNEAQ (reference sequence). The CDR3 is 15 amino acids. The V segment lost 0 bases and the J segment 3 bases; nucleotides outside the gene matches: 3. The CDR3 DNA sequence: TGTGCCAGCAGCTTAGCGGGACAGGGTCGCTACGAGCAGTACTTC. Encoded protein: CASSLAGQGRYEQYF.